Each of the 19 T cell receptor beta chains below was sequenced from the same sample in a study of blood T cell repertoires in COVID-19. The data were produced by immunoSEQ multiplex PCR, yet TCRdb's version contains in-frame clones alone and is incomplete. The table includes about 220,000 clones, about 79% detected once. Sequenced material: PBMCs or T cells enriched from blood (not recorded which). Receptor source: a middle-aged woman with acute COVID-19.

V and J are TRBV4-2 and TRBJ1-4, with 8 bases aligning to TRBD1. Trimming removed 1 base from V and 6 bases from J; junction bases left unmatched: 7. CDR1 and CDR2 from the germline V gene are LGHNA and YNFKEQ. The CDR3 extends over 16 amino acids. The CDR3 loop is CASSQALLGQDEKLFF. Here the CDR3 DNA reads TGTGCCAGCAGCCAAGCCCTATTGGGACAGGATGAAAAACTGTTTTTT.

This sequence joins TRBV10-3 and TRBJ2-7; 8 bases agree with TRBD2. This CDR3 spans 14 amino acids. Germline CDR1 and CDR2: ENHRY and SYGVKD. The J segment lost 0 bases and the V segment lost 2 bases, leaving 0 bases of the junction unmatched. The CDR3 DNA reads TGTGCCATCAGTGAGAGCGGGGGCTCCTACGAGCAGTACTTC. It encodes CAISESGGSYEQYF.

The V gene is TRBV19, the J gene TRBJ2-1; 12 nucleotides agree with TRBD2. V shed 4 bases and J 7 bases; nucleotides not matched to a gene: 8. CDR1 and CDR2 (germline): LNHDA, SQIVND (reference sequence). The CDR3 has 16 residues. CDR3 in DNA: TGTGCCAGTAGTACCCGGACTAGCGGGAAAGAGAATGAGCAGTTCTTC. Translation: CASSTRTSGKENEQFF.

The rearrangement links TRBV28 to TRBJ2-7; tentatively, D is TRBD2 (6 bases). The germline V gene has CDR1 MDHEN and CDR2 SYDVKM. This CDR3 has 15 amino acids. The V and J ends lost 4 bases and 4 bases respectively, with 17 bases between them. CDR3 residues: CASSSVADYPYEQYF. In nucleotides, the CDR3 is TGTGCCAGCAGTTCCGTAGCGGACTACCCATACGAGCAGTACTTC.

V usage is TRBV19 and J usage is TRBJ1-6, with a tentative D call TRBD1 (5 bases). The germline V and J ends were trimmed by 10 bases and 2 bases, with 9 bases remaining between them. The CDR3 length is 13 residues. Germline CDR1 reads LNHDA; CDR2 reads SQIVND (reference sequence). The CDR3 is CATQGTYNSPLHF. In nucleotides, the CDR3 is TGTGCCACCCAGGGTACCTATAATTCACCCCTCCACTTT.

The rearrangement joins TRBV28 to TRBJ1-6; D gene ambiguous. The germline gives CDR1 MDHEN, CDR2 SYDVKM. The V gene lost 5 bases and the J gene lost 5 bases, with 7 bases spanning the gap. There are 13 residues in the CDR3. The CDR3 region is CASSAPHNSPLHF. The CDR3 bases are TGTGCCAGCAGTGCGCCTCATAATTCACCCCTCCACTTT.

This chain uses TRBV25-1 with TRBJ1-5, with a tentative D call TRBD1 (6 bases). Germline CDR1 reads MGHDK; CDR2 reads SYGVNS. The CDR3 has 14 amino acids. Trimming took off 5 bases at V and 2 bases at J, with 10 bases between the two ends. CDR3 nucleotide sequence: TGTGCCAGCAGTCAGGGGTTGGGCAATCAGCCCCAGCATTTT. Amino acids: CASSQGLGNQPQHF.

The V call is TRBV24-1, the J call TRBJ2-5; tentatively, D is TRBD2 (7 bases). The CDR3 is 17 amino acids. CDR1 and CDR2 from the germline V gene are KGHDR and SFDVKD. V was pared by 2 bases and J by 5 bases, with 20 bases between. CDR3 sequence: CATSDSSGGGGLETQYF. The CDR3, as DNA: TGTGCCACCAGTGATTCCTCCGGAGGGGGAGGGTTGGAGACCCAGTACTTC.

V and J are TRBV3-1 (or the pseudogene TRBV3-2) and TRBJ2-2; D is uncertain. CDR1 and CDR2 from the germline V gene are LGHDT and YNNKEL (reference sequence). The length of the CDR3 is 12 residues. Trimming left V 4 bases short and J 9 bases short, with 9 bases between. CDR3 amino acids: CASSPPNRELFF. CDR3 nucleotide sequence: TGTGCCAGCAGCCCACCTAATCGGGAGCTGTTTTTT.

J is TRBJ2-1 and V is TRBV7-2; 7 nucleotides line up with TRBD2. The CDR3 length is 14 residues. Trimming took 5 bases from V and 2 from J; bases not matched to a gene: 3. In germline, CDR1 is SGHTA, CDR2 FQGNSA. The CDR3: CASSKGLAYNEQFF. CDR3 nucleotides: TGTGCCAGCAGCAAAGGACTAGCCTACAATGAGCAGTTCTTC. Filled out from reference TRBV7-2 and TRBJ2-1, the complete variable domain reads GAGVSQSPSNKVTEKGKDVELRCDPISGHTALYWYRQSLGQGLEFLIYFQGNSAPDKSGLPSDRFSAERTGGSVSTLTIQRTQQEDSAVYLCASSKGLAYNEQFFGPGTRLTVL.

This clone was seen a single time. This rearrangement joins TRBV20-1 to TRBJ2-1; maybe TRBD2 (5 bases). This CDR3 contains 16 residues. The germline gives CDR1 DFQATT, CDR2 SNEGSKA (reference sequence). V dropped 3 bases and J dropped 0 bases, with 15 bases sitting between them. The CDR3 spells CSASKAGGRSYNEQFF. In DNA form, the CDR3 reads TGCAGTGCTAGTAAGGCGGGCGGGCGCTCCTACAATGAGCAGTTCTTC.

The chain employs TRBV2 and TRBJ2-5; tentatively, D is TRBD1 (6 bases). This CDR3 is 13 amino acids long. The V and J ends lost 6 bases and 3 bases respectively, with 11 bases between them. The germline gives CDR1 SNHLY, CDR2 FYNNEI. This chain's CDR3 is CASRPGHEETQYF. CDR3 nucleotide sequence: TGTGCCAGCAGGCCGGGACACGAAGAGACCCAGTACTTC.

The rearrangement joins TRBV24-1 to TRBJ1-5; D call uncertain. The CDR3 is 13 amino acids. The germline V gene has CDR1 KGHDR and CDR2 SFDVKD. The ends were cut back, 5 bases at V and 7 bases at J, with 11 bases in the middle. Here the CDR3 reads CATSASRGQPQHF. CDR3 coding DNA: TGTGCCACCAGTGCCAGTCGTGGCCAGCCCCAGCATTTT.

V gene TRBV5-1 combines with J gene TRBJ2-1; 10 nucleotides agree with TRBD2. After removal of 4 bases from V and 7 bases from J, the junction contained 8 bases not matched to a gene. CDR3 length equals 15 residues. Germline-derived CDR1 and CDR2 are SGHRS and YFSETQ. The CDR3 here is CASSQGLAEINEQFF. CDR3 DNA: TGCGCCAGCAGCCAAGGACTAGCGGAAATTAATGAGCAGTTCTTC. Together with reference TRBV5-1 and TRBJ2-1, the CDR3 gives the full variable domain: KAGVTQTPRYLIKTRGQQVTLSCSPISGHRSVSWYQQTPGQGLQFLFEYFSETQRNKGNFPGRFSGRQFSNSRSEMNVSTLELGDSALYLCASSQGLAEINEQFFGPGTRLTVL.

Written as DNA, the CDR3 is TGTGCCAGTAGCCCGGGACAGGGGGCTGAGTACTTC. Translation: CASSPGQGAEYF. This chain uses TRBV19 with TRBJ2-7; 12 nucleotides line up with TRBD1. CDR3 size: 12 residues. Germline V CDR1 and CDR2: LNHDA, SQIVND (reference sequence). V was clipped by 6 bases and J by 11 bases; unmatched bases: 5.

The chain employs TRBV19 and TRBJ1-5; D not certain. Germline CDR1 and CDR2: LNHDA and SQIVND (reference sequence). CDR3 size: 15 residues. V dropped 7 bases and J dropped 4 bases, with 17 bases sitting between them. CDR3 amino acids: CASNSAFLRNQPQHF. DNA of the CDR3: TGTGCCAGTAATTCAGCCTTCCTCAGGAATCAGCCCCAGCATTTT.

Notes on this clone: A read error may produce the germline difference seen at one junction end. V gene TRBV4-1 combines with J gene TRBJ1-2, with 8 positions matching TRBD1. CDR3 size: 16 residues. In germline, CDR1 is MGHRA, CDR2 YSYEKL. As DNA, the CDR3 is TGCGCCAGCACCCAATCCTCCGGGACAGGCTACGGGGGCTACACCTTC. This codes for CASTQSSGTGYGGYTF.

The CDR3 DNA follows: TGTGCCAGCAGCTCGACAGGGGCTATGAACACTGAAGCTTTCTTT. It translates to CASSSTGAMNTEAFF. V gene TRBV7-3 combines with J gene TRBJ1-1; 8 bases align to TRBD1. V lost 4 bases, J lost 0 bases, and 4 bases stayed unmatched. CDR1 and CDR2 (germline): SGHTA, FQGTGA. CDR3 length: 15 amino acids. Filled out from reference TRBV7-3 and TRBJ1-1, the complete variable domain reads GAGVSQTPSNKVTEKGKYVELRCDPISGHTALYWYRQSLGQGPEFLIYFQGTGAADDSGLPNDRFFAVRPEGSVSTLKIQRTERGDSAVYLCASSSTGAMNTEAFFGQGTRLTVV.

The chain joins TRBV6-4 to TRBJ2-2; D is possibly TRBD1 (5 bases). CDR1 and CDR2 from the germline V gene are MRHNA and SNTAGT. This CDR3 contains 14 residues. Trimming shortened V by 0 bases and J by 3 bases, and 5 bases separated the two germline ends. The DNA for the CDR3 is TGTGCCAGCAGTGACTCACAGGACACCGGGGAGCTGTTTTTT. Its protein is CASSDSQDTGELFF.